Listed below are T cell receptor beta chains from one sample, sequenced in a study of graft-versus-host responses after intestinal transplantation. Generated by immunoSEQ multiplex PCR, the TCRdb table keeps only in-frame clones and is missing some. Among approximately 54,000 clones listed, about 90% were seen once. The starting material was PBMCs, obtained 662 days after intestinal transplant. The origin of the receptors is a human patient who received an intestinal transplant, so some T cells may come from the graft donor. The CDR3 runs from the conserved cysteine through the conserved F or W. D genes are given only for firm matches. The size of a clone is reported for some rows only, either as once, few or many, or as a class for expanded clones.

size	D	V	J	DNA	CDR3
once	TRBD2	TRBV18	TRBJ2-1	TGTGCCAGCTCACCACTTATCCCCCCCCGAAGAGCGGGGGCATACAATGAGCAGTTCTTC	CASSPLIPPRRAGAYNEQFF
.	.	TRBV30	TRBJ2-3	TGTGCCTGGAGTGAGCGCACAGATACGCAGTATTTT	CAWSERTDTQYF
.	TRBD1	TRBV5-1	TRBJ2-5	TGCGCCAGCAGCTACCTACAGGGGATAGAAGAGACCCAGTACTTC	CASSYLQGIEETQYF
.	.	TRBV7-9	TRBJ2-7	TGTGCCAGCAGCCCATCGGGAGGACAGGGCTCCTACGAGCAGTACTTC	CASSPSGGQGSYEQYF
.	TRBD1	TRBV11-2	TRBJ1-1	TGTGCCAGCAGTGTGACAGGGTTTACTGAAGCTTTCTTT	CASSVTGFTEAFF
.	.	TRBV28	TRBJ1-5	TGTGCCATCGTTGGGGCAGGGGAGGGCAATCAGCCCCAGCATTTT	CAIVGAGEGNQPQHF
.	TRBD1	TRBV5-5	TRBJ2-7	TGTGCCAGCAGCCTAGGACAGGGGGCGTACGAGCAGTACTTC	CASSLGQGAYEQYF
.	TRBD1	TRBV6-6	TRBJ2-7	TGTGCCAGCAGTGTCGACAGGGGCCTCTCCTACGAGCAGTACTTC	CASSVDRGLSYEQYF
.	.	TRBV13	TRBJ1-3	TGTGCCAGCAGCTTAGGGGGGACACCCGAAGGCTCTGGAAACACCATATATTTT	CASSLGGTPEGSGNTIYF
few	.	TRBV21-1	TRBJ1-2	TGTGCCAGCAGCAAACTGACAAACTATGGCTACACCTTC	CASSKLTNYGYTF